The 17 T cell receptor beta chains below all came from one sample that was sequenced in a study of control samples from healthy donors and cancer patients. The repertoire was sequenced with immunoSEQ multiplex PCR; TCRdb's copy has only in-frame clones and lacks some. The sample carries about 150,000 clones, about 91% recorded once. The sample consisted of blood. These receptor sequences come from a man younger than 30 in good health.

CDR3 protein: CASSSQTGPNEKLFF. The CDR3 DNA sequence: TGTGCCAGCAGCTCACAGACAGGTCCTAATGAAAAACTGTTTTTT. The chain combines TRBV7-2 with TRBJ1-4; D might be TRBD1 (6 bases). The CDR3 contains 15 residues. The V end lost 4 bases, the J end lost 3 bases, and 12 bases lay between the germline ends. CDR1 is SGHTA, CDR2 FQGNSA, per germline.

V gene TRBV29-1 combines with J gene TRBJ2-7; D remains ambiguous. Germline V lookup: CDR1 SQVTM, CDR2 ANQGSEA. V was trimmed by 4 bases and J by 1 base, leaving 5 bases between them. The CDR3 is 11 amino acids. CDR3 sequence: CSVAVSYEQYF. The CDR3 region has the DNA TGCAGCGTTGCGGTGTCCTACGAGCAGTACTTC.

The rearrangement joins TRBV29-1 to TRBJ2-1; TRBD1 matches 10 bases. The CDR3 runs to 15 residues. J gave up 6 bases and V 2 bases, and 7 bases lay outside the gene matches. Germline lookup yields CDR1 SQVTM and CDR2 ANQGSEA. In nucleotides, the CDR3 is TGCAGCGTTGAATCTTCCGGGACAGGGGTCAATGAGCAGTTCTTC. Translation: CSVESSGTGVNEQFF.

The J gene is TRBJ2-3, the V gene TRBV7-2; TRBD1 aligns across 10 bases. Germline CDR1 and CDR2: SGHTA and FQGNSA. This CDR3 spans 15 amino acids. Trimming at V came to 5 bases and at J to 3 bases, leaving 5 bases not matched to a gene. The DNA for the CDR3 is TGTGCCAGCAGCGCGACAGGGGGCGCGACAGATACGCAGTATTTT. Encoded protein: CASSATGGATDTQYF.

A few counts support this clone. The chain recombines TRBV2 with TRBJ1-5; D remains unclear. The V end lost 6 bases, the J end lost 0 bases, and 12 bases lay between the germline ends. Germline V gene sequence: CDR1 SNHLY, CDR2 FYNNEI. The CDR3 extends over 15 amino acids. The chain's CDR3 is CASRPTKDSNQPQHF. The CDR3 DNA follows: TGTGCCAGCAGACCGACCAAGGATAGCAATCAGCCCCAGCATTTT. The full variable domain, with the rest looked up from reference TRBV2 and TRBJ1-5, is EPEVTQTPSHQVTQMGQEVILRCVPISNHLYFYWYRQILGQKVEFLVSFYNNEISEKSEIFDDQFSVERPDGSNFTLKIRSTKLEDSAMYFCASRPTKDSNQPQHFGDGTRLSIL.

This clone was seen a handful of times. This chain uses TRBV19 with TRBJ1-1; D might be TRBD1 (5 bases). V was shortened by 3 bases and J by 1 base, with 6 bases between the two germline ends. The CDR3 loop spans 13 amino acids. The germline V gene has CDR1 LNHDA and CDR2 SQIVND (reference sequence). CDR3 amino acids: CASSIDRNTEAFF. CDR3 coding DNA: TGTGCCAGTAGTATTGACAGGAACACTGAAGCTTTCTTT. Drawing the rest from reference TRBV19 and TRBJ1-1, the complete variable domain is DGGITQSPKYLFRKEGQNVTLSCEQNLNHDAMYWYRQDPGQGLRLIYYSQIVNDFQKGDIAEGYSVSREKKESFPLTVTSAQKNPTAFYLCASSIDRNTEAFFGQGTRLTVV.

CDR3 nucleotide sequence: TGTGCCAGCTCAGGACAGGGGGCGAGGTCTGGGGCCAACGTCCTGACTTTC. This gives the protein CASSGQGARSGANVLTF. The chain uses TRBV18 and TRBJ2-6; 11 bases agree with TRBD1. The CDR3 is 17 residues long. CDR1 is KGHSH, CDR2 LQKENI, per germline. Germline trimming cut 5 bases from V and 1 base from J; bases unmatched to any gene: 4.

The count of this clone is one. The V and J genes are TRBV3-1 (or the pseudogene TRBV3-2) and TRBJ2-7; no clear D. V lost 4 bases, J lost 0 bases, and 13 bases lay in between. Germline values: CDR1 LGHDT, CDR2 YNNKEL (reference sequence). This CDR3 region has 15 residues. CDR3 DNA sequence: TGTGCCAGCAGCCGCCGACCGGATAGCTCCTACGAGCAGTACTTC. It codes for CASSRRPDSSYEQYF.

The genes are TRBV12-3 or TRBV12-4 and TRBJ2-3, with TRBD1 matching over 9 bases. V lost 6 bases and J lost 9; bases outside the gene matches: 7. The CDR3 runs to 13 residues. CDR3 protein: CASSGQGTGTQYF. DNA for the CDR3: TGTGCCAGCAGCGGACAGGGGACGGGGACGCAGTATTTT.

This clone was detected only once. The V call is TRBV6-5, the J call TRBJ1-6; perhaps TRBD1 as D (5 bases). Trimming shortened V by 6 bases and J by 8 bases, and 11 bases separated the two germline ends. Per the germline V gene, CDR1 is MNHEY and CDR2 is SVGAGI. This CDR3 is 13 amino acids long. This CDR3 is CASRAQGYSPLHF. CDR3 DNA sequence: TGTGCCAGCAGAGCGCAGGGATATTCACCCCTCCACTTT.

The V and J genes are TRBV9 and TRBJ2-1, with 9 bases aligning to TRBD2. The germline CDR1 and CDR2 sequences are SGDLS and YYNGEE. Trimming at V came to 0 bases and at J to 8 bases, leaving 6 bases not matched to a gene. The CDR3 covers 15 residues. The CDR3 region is CASSVAAGGRDEQFF. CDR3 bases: TGTGCCAGCAGCGTAGCTGCGGGGGGGCGAGATGAGCAGTTCTTC.

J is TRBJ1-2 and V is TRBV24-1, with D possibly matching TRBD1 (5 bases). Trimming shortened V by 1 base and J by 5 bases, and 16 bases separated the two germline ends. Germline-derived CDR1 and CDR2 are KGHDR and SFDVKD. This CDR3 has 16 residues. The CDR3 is CATSDFSDSDLYGYTF. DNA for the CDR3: TGTGCCACCAGTGATTTTTCTGACAGCGACCTGTATGGCTACACCTTC.

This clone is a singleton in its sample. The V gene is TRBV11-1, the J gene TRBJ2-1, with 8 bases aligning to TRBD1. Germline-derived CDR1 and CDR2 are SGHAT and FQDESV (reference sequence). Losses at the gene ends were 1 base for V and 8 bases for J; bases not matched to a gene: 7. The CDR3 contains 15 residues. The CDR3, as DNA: TGTGCCAGCAGCTTAGGCCAGGGGGCGAGCTATGAGCAGTTCTTC. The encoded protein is CASSLGQGASYEQFF.

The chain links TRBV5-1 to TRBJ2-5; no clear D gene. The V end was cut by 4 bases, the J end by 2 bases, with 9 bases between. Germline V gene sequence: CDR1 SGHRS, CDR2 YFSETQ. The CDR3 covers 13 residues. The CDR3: CASSRLIQETQYF. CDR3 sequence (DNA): TGCGCCAGCAGCCGCCTCATTCAAGAGACCCAGTACTTC.

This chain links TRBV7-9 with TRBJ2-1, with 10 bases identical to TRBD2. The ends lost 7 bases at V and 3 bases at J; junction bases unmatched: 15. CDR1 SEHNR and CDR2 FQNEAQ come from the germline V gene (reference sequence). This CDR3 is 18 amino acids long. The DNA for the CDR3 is TGTGCCAGCACCTGGACGGCTAGCGGGGGCATTAACTACAATGAGCAGTTCTTC. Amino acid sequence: CASTWTASGGINYNEQFF.

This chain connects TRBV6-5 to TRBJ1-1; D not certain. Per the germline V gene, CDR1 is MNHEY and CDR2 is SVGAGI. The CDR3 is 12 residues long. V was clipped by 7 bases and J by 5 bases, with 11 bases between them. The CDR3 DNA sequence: TGTGCCAGCAAACGACGAGGGACTGAAGCTTTCTTT. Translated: CASKRRGTEAFF.

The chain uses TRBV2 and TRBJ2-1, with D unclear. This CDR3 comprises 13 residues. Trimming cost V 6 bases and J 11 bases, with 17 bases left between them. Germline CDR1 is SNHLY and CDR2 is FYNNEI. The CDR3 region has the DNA TGTGCCAGCAGCGTGGACCTATCCGAGCAGCAGTTCTTC. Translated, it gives CASSVDLSEQQFF.